This T cell receptor beta chain is drawn from a study of PD-1 blockade in classical Hodgkin lymphoma. Study results and caveats: Patients with a complete response exhibited baseline diversity comparable to newly diagnosed patients.

Profiling relied on immunoSEQ multiplex PCR, and the TCRdb table lists in-frame clones only, not all of them. Of some 150,000 clones in the sample, just under 80% are singletons; the top ten hold about 9.2%. A word on this clone: Antigen specificity is unknown.

This CDR3 region has 15 residues. Trimming cost V 0 bases and J 6 bases, with 13 bases left between them. In germline, CDR1 is LGHNA, CDR2 YNFKEQ. Exposure to brentuximab vedotin varied, and each patient had relapsed following autologous stem cell transplantation. This specimen was peripheral blood mononuclear cells (PBMCs), taken before the second cycle of nivolumab. This sequence joins TRBV4-2 and TRBJ2-3; D uncertain. This receptor was taken from a human donor with classical Hodgkin lymphoma. The DNA of the CDR3 is TGTGCCAGCAGCCAAGATCCGGGTAGCCCGGATACGCAGTATTTT. Translation gives CASSQDPGSPDTQYF.